The source of this T cell receptor (beta chain) is a study of blood T cell repertoires in COVID-19. Whole-study context: Material from acute and convalescent COVID-19 was sourced from the United States, Italy and Spain. The analysed material was cDNA or gDNA that came from T cells, B-cell-depleted T cells, or PBMCs.

As handled by the study authors: Amplified reference gene primers provided the basis for estimating nucleated cell counts. Data came from immunoSEQ multiplex PCR; TCRdb stores just in-frame clones and leaves some out. That table furnishes V, J and clone size, whereas the DNA furnished D and trimming. The sample has about 110,000 clones, approximately 80% seen once. The CDR3 spans 16 residues. V was shortened by 2 bases and J by 4 bases, with 16 bases between the two germline ends. CDR1 and CDR2 from the germline V gene are SGHDT and YYEEEE. This clonotype was sampled from a woman aged 60-75 years with acute or convalescent COVID-19. The chain couples TRBV5-6 to TRBJ2-4, with D possibly matching TRBD1 (6 bases). Input material: peripheral blood. CDR3 in DNA: TGTGCCAGCAGCTTCGTGGGGGCGACCGGGAAAAACATTCAGTACTTC. Residues: CASSFVGATGKNIQYF.